The sample holds many counts of the clone carrying this TCR beta chain. Its antigen is undetermined. From RNA transcripts, TCR beta CDR3 regions were amplified. An initial round of RT-PCR targeting the TCR CDR3 relied on the HTBI primer set. TCRdb reprocessed the multiplex PCR reads via MiXCR and lists one record per CDR3 protein. The sample has 360,000 or so distinct CDR3 sequences, roughly 15% seen once. The CDR3 loop spans 16 amino acids. CDR1 SGHTA and CDR2 FQGNSA come from the germline V gene. The ends lost 4 bases at V and 6 bases at J; junction bases unmatched: 13. This specimen belongs to a study of T cells in Graves' hyperthyroidism and ophthalmopathy. General study results and limits: A model built on 13 V-J features separated ophthalmopathy from stable hyperthyroidism.

The sequencing sample was made of blood. The TCR sequence derives from a woman aged 55-69 years with Graves' ophthalmopathy. The chain is built from TRBV7-2 and TRBJ2-3; TRBD2 matches 7 bases. This CDR3 reads CASSSNGRAVVDTQYF. The CDR3, as DNA: TGTGCCAGCAGCTCAAATGGGAGGGCGGTAGTCGATACGCAGTATTTT.